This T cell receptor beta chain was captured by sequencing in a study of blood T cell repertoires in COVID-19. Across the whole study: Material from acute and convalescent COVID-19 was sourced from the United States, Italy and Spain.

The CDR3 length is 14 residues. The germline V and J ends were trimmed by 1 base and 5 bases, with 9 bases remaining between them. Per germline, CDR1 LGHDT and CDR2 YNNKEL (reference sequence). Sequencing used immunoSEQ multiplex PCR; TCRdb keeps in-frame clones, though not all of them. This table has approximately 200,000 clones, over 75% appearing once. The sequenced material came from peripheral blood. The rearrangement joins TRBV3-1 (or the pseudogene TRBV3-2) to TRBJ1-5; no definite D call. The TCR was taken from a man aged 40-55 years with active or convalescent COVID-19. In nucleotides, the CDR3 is TGTGCCAGCAGCCAAGGTGCTACGTATCAGCCCCAGCATTTT. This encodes CASSQGATYQPQHF.